This TCR beta chain was sequenced for a study of Tregs in tolerant kidney transplant recipients. Sequencing was performed with immunoSEQ multiplex PCR; in TCRdb, only in-frame clones are kept and a portion is missing. The data contain approximately 260,000 clones, roughly four fifths of them singletons. CDR3 length: 15 residues. Germline V lookup: CDR1 SQVTM, CDR2 ANQGSEA. The germline V and J ends were trimmed by 5 bases and 0 bases, with 11 bases remaining between them. The clonotype was recovered from a human donor in good health. The chain carries TRBV29-1 and TRBJ2-6, with D possibly matching TRBD2 (5 bases). Sequencing was performed on CD4+ T cells from blood. CDR3 in amino acids: CSVSGSSSGANVLTF. CDR3 coding DNA: TGCAGCGTTTCGGGATCCAGCTCTGGGGCCAACGTCCTGACTTTC.